The 27 T cell receptor beta chains below all came from one sample that was sequenced in a study of beta chain features in type 1 diabetes. Whole-study findings and limits: There was a moderate but significant shortening of TCRB CDR3s in all four CD4+ subsets of Type 1 diabetes patients.

Every isolated RNA sample was fully reverse transcribed, so sequencing captured expressed TCRB transcripts. Libraries were prepared by immunoSEQ multiplex PCR; TCRdb keeps only in-frame clonotypes and omits some of them. The sample gives fewer than 350,000 clones, approximately 16% of which show up once; roughly 0.015% is in the top ten. Their antigens remain unidentified. The specimen sequenced was naive CD4+ T cells from blood. The receptors stem from a man between 18 and 35 years old with type 1 diabetes.

The table lists this clone with many counts. In the same sample, other DNA sequences code for this CDR3. The rearrangement uses TRBV7-9 and TRBJ2-1; D is undetermined. The CDR3 is made up of 15 amino acids. Germline V lookup: CDR1 SEHNR, CDR2 FQNEAQ (reference sequence). Deletions cut 2 bases from V and 0 bases from J, with 8 bases between. The CDR3 DNA is TGTGCCAGCAGCTTACGCGGTTCCTCCTACAATGAGCAGTTCTTC. Amino acid sequence: CASSLRGSSYNEQFF.

This clone showed up just a few times. V and J are TRBV6-5 and TRBJ1-2; D is uncertain. V was shortened by 0 bases and J by 5 bases, with 10 bases between the two germline ends. CDR3 length: 14 residues. Germline CDR1 is MNHEY and CDR2 is SVGAGI. CDR3 nucleotide sequence: TGTGCCAGCAGTTACTCCCGAGGGTTTTATGGCTACACCTTC. Translated, it gives CASSYSRGFYGYTF.

The J gene is TRBJ2-3, the V gene TRBV2; D may be TRBD2 (6 bases). CDR1 is SNHLY and CDR2 is FYNNEI in the germline V gene. Trimming removed 1 base from V and 12 bases from J, with 11 bases in between. The CDR3 sequence is 12 residues long. CDR3 in amino acids: CASSEVGEVQYF. CDR3 coding DNA: TGTGCCAGCAGTGAAGTCGGGGAGGTCCAGTATTTT. The complete variable domain, with remaining parts taken from reference TRBV2 and TRBJ2-3, reads EPEVTQTPSHQVTQMGQEVILRCVPISNHLYFYWYRQILGQKVEFLVSFYNNEISEKSEIFDDQFSVERPDGSNFTLKIRSTKLEDSAMYFCASSEVGEVQYFGPGTRLTVL.

This clone was found a few times. The V and J genes are TRBV19 and TRBJ1-1; 9 bases are a match to TRBD1. Per the germline V gene, CDR1 is LNHDA and CDR2 is SQIVND (reference sequence). The ends lost 7 bases at V and 1 base at J; junction bases unmatched: 4. There are 14 residues in the CDR3. The CDR3 loop is CASTPQGANTEAFF. As DNA, the CDR3 is TGTGCCAGTACCCCACAGGGGGCGAACACTGAAGCTTTCTTT.

This clone was counted only a few times. V gene TRBV4-2 combines with J gene TRBJ2-7, with TRBD1 matching 8 bases. V gave up 4 bases and J gave up 2 bases; unmatched junction bases: 4. CDR1 and CDR2 from the germline V gene are LGHNA and YNFKEQ. This CDR3 contains 14 residues. The DNA of the CDR3 is TGTGCCAGCAGCCGTTTACAGGGGGCCTACGAGCAGTACTTC. Protein: CASSRLQGAYEQYF.

V is TRBV6-5 and J is TRBJ1-6; perhaps TRBD1 as D (5 bases). The CDR3 covers 15 residues. V was trimmed by 3 bases and J by 7 bases, leaving 13 bases between them. Germline CDR1 and CDR2: MNHEY and SVGAGI. The CDR3 nucleotides read TGTGCCAGCAGTTATTTTTTCCGGGGGAATTCACCCCTCCACTTT. Protein: CASSYFFRGNSPLHF.

The sample holds a few counts of this clone. The chain is built from TRBV2 and TRBJ2-7, with 9 bases fitting TRBD1. Germline assignment: CDR1 SNHLY and CDR2 FYNNEI. The CDR3 consists of 14 residues. Unmatched junction bases numbered 6, after V lost 7 bases and J lost 2 bases. CDR3 sequence (DNA): TGTGCCAGCACCTTGGGACAGGGACCCTACGAGCAGTACTTC. Translated, it gives CASTLGQGPYEQYF.

The chain joins TRBV7-8 to TRBJ2-7; TRBD2 matches at 12 bases. This CDR3 has 15 amino acids. V was pared by 5 bases and J by 2 bases, with 4 bases of the junction left unmatched. CDR1 and CDR2 (germline): SGHVS, FQNEAQ. The CDR3 here is CASSLGTSGPYEQYF. CDR3 DNA sequence: TGTGCCAGCAGCCTGGGGACTAGCGGGCCCTACGAGCAGTACTTC.

The chain recombines TRBV30 with TRBJ1-4; 9 bases line up with TRBD1. The V gene end was trimmed by 2 bases and the J gene end by 8 bases; junction bases not matched to a gene: 6. The CDR3 has 14 amino acids. CDR1 is GTSNPN and CDR2 is SVGIG in the germline V gene (reference sequence). Here the CDR3 DNA reads TGTGCCTGGAGTCCACAGGGGGCAGGGGAAAAACTGTTTTTT. Protein product: CAWSPQGAGEKLFF.

This clone was recorded a few times. Germline and junction disagree at one end, which may indicate a read error. This rearrangement joins TRBV2 to TRBJ2-4, with 8 bases fitting TRBD2. The CDR3 covers 14 residues. Germline CDR1 and CDR2: SNHLY and FYNNEI. This CDR3 reads CATSASGRIDIQYF. In DNA, the CDR3 is TGTGCCACCAGTGCCAGCGGGAGAATAGACATTCAGTACTTC. Full variable domain (outside the CDR3, taken from reference TRBV2 and TRBJ2-4): EPEVTQTPSHQVTQMGQEVILRCVPISNHLYFYWYRQILGQKVEFLVSFYNNEISEKSEIFDDQFSVERPDGSNFTLKIRSTKLEDSAMYFCATSASGRIDIQYFGAGTRLSVL.

In this sample, this clone turned up a few times. V and J are TRBV28 and TRBJ1-2, with 7 bases fitting TRBD1. After removal of 2 bases from V and 8 bases from J, the junction contained 8 bases not matched to a gene. The germline V gene has CDR1 MDHEN and CDR2 SYDVKM. The CDR3 extends over 14 amino acids. CDR3 sequence: CASSLILGGQGYTF. DNA for the CDR3: TGTGCCAGCAGTTTAATCTTAGGGGGCCAAGGCTACACCTTC.

This chain uses TRBV9 with TRBJ2-1; 7 bases are a match to TRBD2. Losses at the gene ends were 4 bases for V and 5 bases for J; bases not matched to a gene: 15. CDR1 SGDLS and CDR2 YYNGEE come from the germline V gene. The CDR3 totals 17 residues. This CDR3 is CASSFRWGGSANNEQFF. The CDR3 DNA follows: TGTGCCAGCAGCTTCCGATGGGGCGGGAGCGCCAACAATGAGCAGTTCTTC.

This clone was detected many times. The rearrangement uses TRBV23-1 and TRBJ2-5, with 7 bases aligning to TRBD1. TRBV23-1 is filed as an ORF, its function uncertain. The CDR3 has 11 amino acids. V lost 11 bases to trimming and J lost 1 base; unmatched junction nucleotides: 1. Here the CDR3 DNA reads TGCGCCGGGGACAGCCAAGAGACCCAGTACTTC. It specifies CAGDSQETQYF.

V gene TRBV7-9 combines with J gene TRBJ1-1; the D is unclear. Trimming cost V 5 bases and J 10 bases, with 11 bases left between them. The CDR3 has 11 residues. Per the germline V gene, CDR1 is SEHNR and CDR2 is FQNEAQ (reference sequence). CDR3 protein: CASSLGQVAFF. Written as DNA, the CDR3 is TGTGCCAGCAGCCTTGGTCAGGTAGCTTTCTTT.

The chain has TRBV28 and TRBJ2-2, with 8 bases aligning to TRBD1. The CDR3 consists of 18 residues. The germline V gene has CDR1 MDHEN and CDR2 SYDVKM. V was pared by 1 base and J by 3 bases, with 10 bases of the junction left unmatched. CDR3: CASSLLGYRDRHTGELFF. DNA of the CDR3: TGTGCCAGCAGTTTATTGGGGTACCGGGACAGGCACACCGGGGAGCTGTTTTTT.

The rearrangement uses TRBV23-1 and TRBJ2-2; 7 bases line up with TRBD1. TRBV23-1 is filed as an ORF, its function uncertain. The CDR3 contains 18 residues. The V and J ends lost 4 bases and 0 bases, in that order; junction bases with no gene match: 11. CDR3 in amino acids: CASSLIPRQGSNTGELFF. The CDR3 DNA follows: TGCGCCAGCAGTCTTATTCCCCGACAGGGTTCGAACACCGGGGAGCTGTTTTTT.

This clone was detected a few times. J is TRBJ2-7 and V is TRBV28; maybe TRBD1 (5 bases). Germline V gene data show CDR1 as MDHEN and CDR2 as SYDVKM. Trimming pared 6 bases from V and 5 bases from J, leaving 17 bases between. The CDR3 extends over 14 amino acids. This chain's CDR3 is CASRSGYLIDEQYF. The CDR3 coding sequence is TGTGCCAGCAGGTCAGGGTACCTGATAGACGAGCAGTACTTC.

The chain recombines TRBV11-3 with TRBJ2-1; tentative D call: TRBD2 (7 bases). The CDR3 sequence is 16 residues long. The V end lost 5 bases, the J end lost 9 bases, and 23 bases lay between the germline ends. Germline-derived CDR1 and CDR2 are SGHNT and YENEEA. CDR3 residues: CASSPLGASGGGEQFF. The CDR3 DNA reads TGTGCCAGCAGCCCACTGGGGGCTAGCGGCGGAGGTGAGCAGTTCTTC.

The V and J genes are TRBV19 and TRBJ2-1; possibly TRBD2 for D (5 bases). CDR3 size: 15 residues. Germline V lookup: CDR1 LNHDA, CDR2 SQIVND (reference sequence). V gave up 6 bases and J gave up 3 bases, with 15 bases separating them. CDR3 coding DNA: TGTGCCAGTAGCACCCGTCCCCGGGACTACAATGAGCAGTTCTTC. This sequence encodes CASSTRPRDYNEQFF. The variable domain in full, with the rest retrieved from reference TRBV19 and TRBJ2-1, is DGGITQSPKYLFRKEGQNVTLSCEQNLNHDAMYWYRQDPGQGLRLIYYSQIVNDFQKGDIAEGYSVSREKKESFPLTVTSAQKNPTAFYLCASSTRPRDYNEQFFGPGTRLTVL.

The J gene is TRBJ1-4, the V gene TRBV7-9; D possibly corresponds to TRBD1 (5 bases). The CDR3 length is 17 residues. Trimming cost V 11 bases and J 5 bases, with 27 bases left between them. Germline V gives CDR1 SEHNR, CDR2 FQNEAQ (reference sequence). CDR3: CAVSGFTEGYPNEKLFF. For the CDR3, the DNA is TGTGCCGTTTCAGGGTTCACAGAAGGATACCCCAATGAAAAACTGTTTTTT.

J is TRBJ2-1 and V is TRBV6-5; 8 nucleotides line up with TRBD2. V was pared by 4 bases and J by 0 bases, with 2 bases of the junction left unmatched. Germline V gives CDR1 MNHEY, CDR2 SVGAGI. The CDR3 length is 15 residues. CDR3: CASSLSGSSYNEQFF. The CDR3 DNA reads TGTGCCAGCAGTTTAAGCGGGAGCTCCTACAATGAGCAGTTCTTC.

The chain has TRBV6-1 and TRBJ2-3; TRBD1 is a possible D gene (5 bases). Looked up from germline, CDR1 is MNHNS and CDR2 is SASEGT. CDR3 length equals 15 residues. The V end lost 2 bases, the J end lost 6 bases, and 15 bases lay between the germline ends. CDR3 DNA sequence: TGTGCCAGCAGTGAATGGTTCAGGGAAGGGGATACGCAGTATTTT. It encodes CASSEWFREGDTQYF.

This sequence joins TRBV27 and TRBJ2-7; 10 positions agree with TRBD2. Germline V gene lookup returns CDR1 MNHEY and CDR2 SMNVEV (reference sequence). The CDR3 consists of 15 residues. The J segment lost 7 bases and the V segment lost 2 bases, leaving 8 bases of the junction unmatched. The CDR3 coding sequence is TGTGCCAGCAGTTTAAAGGCTAGCGGGAGTGGTGAGCAGTACTTC. It yields the protein CASSLKASGSGEQYF.

The chain has TRBV5-1 and TRBJ2-7, with TRBD2 identical over 7 bases. This CDR3 comprises 15 residues. J lost 2 bases, V lost 4 bases, and 9 bases had no gene match. Per the germline V gene, CDR1 is SGHRS and CDR2 is YFSETQ. The CDR3 loop reads CASSPGQGLTYEQYF. In nucleotides, the CDR3 is TGCGCCAGCAGCCCGGGGCAGGGACTAACCTACGAGCAGTACTTC.

This clone has a handful of counts. This chain uses TRBV5-4 with TRBJ1-1, with D perhaps TRBD1 (5 bases). V shed 4 bases and J shed 3 bases, with 13 bases lying between them. CDR1 is SGHNT and CDR2 is YYREEE in the germline V gene (reference sequence). The CDR3 has 14 amino acids. CDR3 nucleotide sequence: TGTGCCAGCAGCACGGGGGGAGGATACACTGAAGCTTTCTTT. It encodes CASSTGGGYTEAFF.

The table lists this clone with a few counts. The rearrangement joins TRBV29-1 to TRBJ2-3; the D gene is possibly TRBD2 (6 bases). This CDR3 comprises 16 residues. V lost 4 bases and J lost 2, with 19 bases in between. The germline CDR1 and CDR2 sequences are SQVTM and ANQGSEA. The CDR3 loop is CSVVRRGAEFTDTQYF. The CDR3 nucleotides are TGCAGCGTTGTAAGGCGGGGCGCGGAATTCACAGATACGCAGTATTTT.

The J gene is TRBJ1-6, the V gene TRBV7-2, with D uncertain. Deletions cut 5 bases from V and 4 bases from J, with 12 bases between. Germline V gene sequence: CDR1 SGHTA, CDR2 FQGNSA. This CDR3 has 15 amino acids. The CDR3 region is CASSPAAGYNSPLHF. CDR3 nucleotides: TGTGCCAGCAGCCCCGCCGCGGGTTATAATTCACCCCTCCACTTT.